This entry features one T cell receptor (beta chain) sequence. Its antigen is unidentified. There are 13 residues in the CDR3. V was clipped by 0 bases and J by 6 bases; unmatched bases: 2. The germline V gene encodes CDR1 SGHRS and CDR2 YFSETQ. The record originates from a study of T cells in Graves' hyperthyroidism and ophthalmopathy. Study-level points and caveats: Ophthalmopathy was model-predicted a median 6.5 months pre-onset. Ophthalmopathy cases were set apart from stable hyperthyroidism by a 13 V-J model.

Over 18 months, lack of ophthalmopathy progression marked Graves' hyperthyroidism as stable. Regions amplified from RNA transcripts were the TCR beta CDR3 regions. First-round RT-PCR targeting the TCR CDR3 was performed with the HTBI primer set. TCRdb analysed the multiplex PCR reads with MiXCR anew, one entry per CDR3 protein. The sample holds about 420,000 distinct CDR3 sequences, around 14% seen once. The sequenced material came from blood. The receptor was derived from a young woman with Graves' hyperthyroidism. The chain combines TRBV5-1 with TRBJ1-2; TRBD1 matches 7 bases. For the CDR3, the DNA is TGCGCCAGCAGCTTGGAGACAGGGAATGGCTACACCTTC. Its translation is CASSLETGNGYTF.